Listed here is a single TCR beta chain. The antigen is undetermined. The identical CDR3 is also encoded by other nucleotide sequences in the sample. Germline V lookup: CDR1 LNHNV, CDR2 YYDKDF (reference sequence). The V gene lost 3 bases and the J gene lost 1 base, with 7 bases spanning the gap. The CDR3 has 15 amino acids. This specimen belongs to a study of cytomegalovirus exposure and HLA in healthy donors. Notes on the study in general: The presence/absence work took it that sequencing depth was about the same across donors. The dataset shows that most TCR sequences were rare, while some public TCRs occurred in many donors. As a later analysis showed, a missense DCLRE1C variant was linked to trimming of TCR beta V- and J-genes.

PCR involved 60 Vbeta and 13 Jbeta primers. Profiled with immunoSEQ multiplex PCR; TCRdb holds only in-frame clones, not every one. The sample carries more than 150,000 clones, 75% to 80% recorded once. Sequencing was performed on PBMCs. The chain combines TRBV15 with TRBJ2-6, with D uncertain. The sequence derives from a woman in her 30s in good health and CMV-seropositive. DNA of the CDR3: TGTGCCACCAGCAGGGCAGGATCTGGGGCCAACGTCCTGACTTTC. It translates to CATSRAGSGANVLTF.